A single sample is the source of the 7 T cell receptor beta chains below, sequenced in a study of blood T cell repertoires in COVID-19. Sequenced by immunoSEQ multiplex PCR; TCRdb stores in-frame clones only, minus some. This sample has some 510,000 clones; approximately 87% occur once, and the top ten carry 1.5% to 2%. The sequenced material came from PBMCs or T cells enriched from blood (not recorded which). Every receptor here comes from a woman aged 35 to 49 who had recovered from COVID-19.

The rearrangement uses TRBV5-8 and TRBJ1-2, with 11 positions matching TRBD1. The V segment lost 4 bases and the J segment 6 bases; nucleotides outside the gene matches: 2. Germline assignment: CDR1 SGHTS and CDR2 YDEGEE. The CDR3 extends over 13 amino acids. CDR3 protein: CASSPGQGDGYTF. The CDR3, as DNA: TGTGCCAGCAGCCCGGGACAGGGGGATGGCTACACCTTC.

This clone appeared once. This rearrangement joins TRBV15 to TRBJ2-7; 11 nucleotides line up with TRBD2. This CDR3 is 16 amino acids long. Germline trimming cut 4 bases from V and 7 bases from J; bases unmatched to any gene: 12. CDR1 LNHNV and CDR2 YYDKDF come from the germline V gene (reference sequence). The CDR3 loop is CATSKGQLAGVGEQYF. The DNA for the CDR3 is TGTGCCACCAGCAAAGGACAACTAGCGGGAGTGGGAGAGCAGTACTTC.

This clone was seen just once. V usage is TRBV6-6 and J usage is TRBJ1-1; D remains unclear. CDR1 MNHNY and CDR2 SVGAGI come from the germline V gene (reference sequence). V lost 6 bases and J lost 2, with 13 bases in between. This CDR3 has 14 amino acids. Written as DNA, the CDR3 is TGTGCCAGCAGCTTTCAGGAGGCTAACACTGAAGCTTTCTTT. It translates to CASSFQEANTEAFF.

This clone was seen only once. The gene calls are TRBV5-1 and TRBJ2-7; possibly TRBD1 for D (6 bases). Germline-derived CDR1 and CDR2 are SGHRS and YFSETQ. The CDR3 length is 15 residues. Trimming stripped 4 bases from V and 0 bases from J, with 14 bases between. The CDR3 region has the DNA TGCGCCAGCAGCCTCCGACAGGAAAGCTCCTACGAGCAGTACTTC. Its translation: CASSLRQESSYEQYF.

This sequence joins TRBV19 and TRBJ2-7, with TRBD1 identical over 8 bases. Germline CDR1 is LNHDA and CDR2 is SQIVND (reference sequence). The J segment lost 5 bases and the V segment lost 2 bases, leaving 8 bases of the junction unmatched. CDR3 size: 15 residues. CDR3 in amino acids: CASSIMGRGRHEQYF. For the CDR3, the DNA is TGTGCCAGTAGTATAATGGGCAGGGGGCGGCACGAGCAGTACTTC.

The chain links TRBV29-1 to TRBJ1-2, with TRBD1 matching over 8 bases. V shed 7 bases and J 5 bases; nucleotides not matched to a gene: 3. Germline CDR1 is SQVTM and CDR2 is ANQGSEA. The CDR3 is made up of 11 amino acids. The CDR3 bases are TGCAGCGGATACAGGGGGTATGGCTACACCTTC. Translating it yields CSGYRGYGYTF. The entire variable domain, with the rest obtained from reference TRBV29-1 and TRBJ1-2, is as follows: SAVISQKPSRDICQRGTSLTIQCQVDSQVTMMFWYRQQPGQSLTLIATANQGSEATYESGFVIDKFPISRPNLTFSTLTVSNMSPEDSSIYLCSGYRGYGYTFGSGTRLTVV.

The chain is built from TRBV4-1 and TRBJ1-6; TRBD1 is a possible D gene (5 bases). Germline assignment: CDR1 MGHRA and CDR2 YSYEKL. The CDR3 has 18 residues. Trimming stripped 2 bases from V and 1 base from J, with 15 bases between. This CDR3 reads CASSQPPGTGSYNSPLHF. The CDR3 DNA follows: TGCGCCAGCAGCCAACCCCCCGGCACAGGTTCCTATAATTCACCCCTCCACTTT.